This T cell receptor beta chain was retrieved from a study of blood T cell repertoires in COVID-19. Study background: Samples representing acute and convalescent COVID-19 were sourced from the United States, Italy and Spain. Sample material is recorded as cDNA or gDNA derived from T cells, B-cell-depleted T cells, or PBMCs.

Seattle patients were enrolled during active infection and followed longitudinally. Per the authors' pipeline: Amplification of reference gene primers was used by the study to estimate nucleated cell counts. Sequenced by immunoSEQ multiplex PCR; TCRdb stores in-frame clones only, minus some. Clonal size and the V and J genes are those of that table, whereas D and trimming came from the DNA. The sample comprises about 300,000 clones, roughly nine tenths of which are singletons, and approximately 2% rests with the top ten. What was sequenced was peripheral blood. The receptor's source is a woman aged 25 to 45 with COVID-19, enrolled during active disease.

The CDR3 loop reads CAISERPGSGGYETQYF. CDR3 in DNA: TGTGCCATCAGTGAACGACCGGGTAGCGGGGGGTATGAGACCCAGTACTTC. The chain joins TRBV10-3 to TRBJ2-5; 10 positions match TRBD2. The V and J ends lost 3 bases and 5 bases, in that order; junction bases with no gene match: 12. The CDR3 extends over 17 amino acids. Germline values: CDR1 ENHRY, CDR2 SYGVKD.